This T cell receptor (beta chain) came from a study of T-cell memory formation after mild COVID-19. Whole-study results and caveats: Clones that contracted from day 15 to 85 had balanced CD4/CD8; later expanders were CD4+ biased.

TCRdb re-called the 5' RACE reads through MiXCR, storing one row per CDR3 protein. The sample lists under 600,000 distinct CDR3 sequences, approximately 21% occurring once. Regarding this clonotype: What it binds is not known.

Trimming pared 4 bases from V and 4 bases from J, leaving 16 bases between. The CDR3 consists of 15 residues. CDR1 and CDR2 from the germline V gene are MGHDK and SYGVNS. The rearrangement links TRBV25-1 to TRBJ1-2; D not resolved. Sequencing used PBMCs or a T cell subset sorted from them (not recorded which). The origin of this receptor is an adult woman who had mild COVID-19 (a few samples of this study predate the infection). Cell type and time point are not known. The CDR3 bases are TGTGCCAGCAGTGTACCCGACCGGGGTGGCTATGGCTACACCTTC. Translation gives CASSVPDRGGYGYTF.